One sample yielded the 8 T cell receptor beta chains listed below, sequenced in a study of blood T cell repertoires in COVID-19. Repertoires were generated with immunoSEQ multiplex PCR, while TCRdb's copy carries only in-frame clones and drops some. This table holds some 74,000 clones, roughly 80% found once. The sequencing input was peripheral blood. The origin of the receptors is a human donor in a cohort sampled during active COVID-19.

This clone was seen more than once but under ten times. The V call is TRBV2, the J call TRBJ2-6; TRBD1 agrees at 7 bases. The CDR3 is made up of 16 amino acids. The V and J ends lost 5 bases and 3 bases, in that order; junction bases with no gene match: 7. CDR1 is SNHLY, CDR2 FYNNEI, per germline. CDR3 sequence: CASSIKQGSGANVLTF. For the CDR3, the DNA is TGTGCCAGCAGTATAAAACAGGGGAGTGGGGCCAACGTCCTGACTTTC. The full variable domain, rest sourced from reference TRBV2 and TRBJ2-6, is EPEVTQTPSHQVTQMGQEVILRCVPISNHLYFYWYRQILGQKVEFLVSFYNNEISEKSEIFDDQFSVERPDGSNFTLKIRSTKLEDSAMYFCASSIKQGSGANVLTFGAGSRLTVL.

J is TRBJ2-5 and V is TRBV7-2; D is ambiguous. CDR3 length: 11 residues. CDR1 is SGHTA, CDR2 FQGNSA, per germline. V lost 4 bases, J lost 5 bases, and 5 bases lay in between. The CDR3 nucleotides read TGTGCCAGCAGCTCACAGGAGACCCAGTACTTC. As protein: CASSSQETQYF.

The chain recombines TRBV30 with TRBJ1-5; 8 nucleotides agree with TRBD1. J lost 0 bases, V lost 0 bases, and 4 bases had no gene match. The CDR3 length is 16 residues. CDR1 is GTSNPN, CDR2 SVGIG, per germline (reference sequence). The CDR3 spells CAWSVRTGHSNQPQHF. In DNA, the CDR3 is TGTGCCTGGAGTGTCAGGACAGGGCATAGCAATCAGCCCCAGCATTTT.

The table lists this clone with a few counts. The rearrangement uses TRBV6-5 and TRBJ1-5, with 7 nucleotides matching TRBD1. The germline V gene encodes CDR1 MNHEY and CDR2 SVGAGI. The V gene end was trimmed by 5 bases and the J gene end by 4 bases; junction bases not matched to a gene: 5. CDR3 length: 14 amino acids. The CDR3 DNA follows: TGTGCCAGCAGTAACCGACAGGGAAATCAGCCCCAGCATTTT. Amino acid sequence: CASSNRQGNQPQHF.

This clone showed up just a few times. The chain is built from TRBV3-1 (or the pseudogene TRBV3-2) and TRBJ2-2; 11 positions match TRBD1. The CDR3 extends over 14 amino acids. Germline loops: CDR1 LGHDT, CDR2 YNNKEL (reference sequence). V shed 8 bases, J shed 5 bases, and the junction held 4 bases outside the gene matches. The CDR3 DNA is TGTGCCAGCCGGGACAGGGGGTCGACCGGGGAGCTGTTTTTT. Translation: CASRDRGSTGELFF.

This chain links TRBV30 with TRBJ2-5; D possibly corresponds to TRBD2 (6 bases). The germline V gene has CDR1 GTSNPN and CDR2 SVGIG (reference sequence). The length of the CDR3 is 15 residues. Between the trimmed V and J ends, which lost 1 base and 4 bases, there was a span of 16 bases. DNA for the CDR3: TGTGCCTGGAGTGCGTTCGGCGGCGGGGTAGAGACCCAGTACTTC. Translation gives CAWSAFGGGVETQYF.

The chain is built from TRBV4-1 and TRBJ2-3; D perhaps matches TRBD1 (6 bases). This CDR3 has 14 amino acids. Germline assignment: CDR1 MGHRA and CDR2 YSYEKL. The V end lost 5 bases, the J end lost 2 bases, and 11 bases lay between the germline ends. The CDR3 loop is CASSTGPNTDTQYF. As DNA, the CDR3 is TGCGCCAGCAGCACAGGGCCAAACACAGATACGCAGTATTTT.

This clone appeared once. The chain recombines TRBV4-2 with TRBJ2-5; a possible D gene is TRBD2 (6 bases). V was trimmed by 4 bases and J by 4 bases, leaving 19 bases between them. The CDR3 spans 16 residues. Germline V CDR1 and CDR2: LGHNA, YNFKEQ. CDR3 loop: CASSPLTLGGRETQYF. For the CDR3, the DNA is TGTGCCAGCAGCCCACTCACCCTTGGGGGGAGAGAGACCCAGTACTTC.